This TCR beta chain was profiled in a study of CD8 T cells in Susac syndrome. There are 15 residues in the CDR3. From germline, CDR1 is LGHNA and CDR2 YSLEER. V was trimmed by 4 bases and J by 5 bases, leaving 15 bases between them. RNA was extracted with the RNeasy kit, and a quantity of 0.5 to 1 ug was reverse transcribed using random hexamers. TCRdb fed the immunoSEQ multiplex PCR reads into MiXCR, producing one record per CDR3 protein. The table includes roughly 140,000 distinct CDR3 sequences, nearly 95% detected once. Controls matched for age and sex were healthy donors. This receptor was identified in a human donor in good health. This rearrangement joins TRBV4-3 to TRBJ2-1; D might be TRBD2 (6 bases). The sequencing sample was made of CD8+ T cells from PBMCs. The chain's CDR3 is CASSRTTFKNNEQFF. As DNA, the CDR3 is TGCGCCAGCAGCCGGACTACCTTCAAAAACAATGAGCAGTTCTTC.